The text below deals with one T cell receptor (beta chain). Antigen unknown. This sample is drawn from a study of beta chain features in type 1 diabetes. Study-wide results and caveats: Among patients, naive, central memory and Treg TCRB repertoires appeared more similar than among healthy donors.

TCRB transcripts that were expressed got sequenced, as all of the isolated RNA had been reverse transcribed. TCRdb's copy holds only in-frame clones and misses some; the assay was immunoSEQ multiplex PCR. The table lists about 260,000 clones, 68% of them singletons. Sorting of CD4+ naive, central memory, regulatory and stem cell-like memory cells was performed via CD45RO/CCR7/CD25/CD127/CD95/CD27. Sorted populations all exceeded 95% purity. The V end was cut by 2 bases, the J end by 5 bases, with 14 bases between. The CDR3 extends over 15 amino acids. CDR1 SGHTA and CDR2 FQGNSA come from the germline V gene.

The chain couples TRBV7-2 to TRBJ2-3; TRBD2 might be the D (6 bases). The clonotype comes from a young man in good health. The sample consisted of naive CD4+ T cells from blood. In nucleotides, the CDR3 is TGTGCCAGCAGCTTAAATACGGGAGCCGGAGATACGCAGTATTTT. It is translated as CASSLNTGAGDTQYF.